These T cell receptor beta chains were read from a single sample in a study of CD8 T cells in ankylosing spondylitis. Each CDR3 protein gets one entry after TCRdb re-called the 5' RACE reads with MiXCR. Of about 200,000 distinct CDR3 sequences listed, roughly 13% are singletons. Sequences were obtained from blood, either unsorted or a sorted T cell fraction (not recorded which). These receptors came from a male donor with ankylosing spondylitis or in good health (not recorded which). CDR3s include the opening cysteine and the closing phenylalanine or tryptophan.

j_gene,v_gene,CDR3aa
TRBJ2-2,TRBV7-8,CAAQRGGYTGELFF
TRBJ2-4,TRBV2,CASSDGDKVRWGDIQYF
TRBJ1-5,TRBV4-1,CASSQGTGEESNQPQHF
TRBJ1-1,TRBV4-2,CASSQEYRGGTEAFF
TRBJ2-3,TRBV2,CASYQTGTGTDTQYF
TRBJ2-5,TRBV5-4,CASSVFVEWGWKTQYF
TRBJ2-7,TRBV12-3/TRBV12-4,CASSLDGAPYEQYF
TRBJ2-5,TRBV12-3/TRBV12-4,CASSYKGWETQYF
TRBJ2-5,TRBV3-1,CASSPPGRKETQYF
TRBJ1-1,TRBV20-1,CSARDSSEAFF
TRBJ1-1,TRBV20-1,CSAVTADLLGSTEAFF
TRBJ2-1,TRBV9,CASSPLGQGGVNEQFF
TRBJ2-7,TRBV6-5,CASSSQGLLEQYF